This T cell receptor (beta chain) was sequenced during a study of blood T cell repertoires in COVID-19 (dated by TCRdb to about 2020). About the study as a whole: The collaborator samples originated in the United States, Italy and Spain and spanned the acute and convalescent phases of COVID-19. Where available, HLA class I and class II types were taken from metadata supplied by the sample provider and were not determined by assay-based typing. The dataset comprised deeply sampled blood TCRbeta repertoires from subjects exposed to, actively infected with, or recovered from COVID-19. The prospective study material was composed of cDNA or gDNA derived from T cells, B-cell-depleted T cells, or PBMCs. Samples came from the ongoing ImmuneRACE study (first 160 participants) plus 1,254 subjects from 6 global collaborators. The repertoires were made available in a free public database intended to serve as a resource for research on the immune response to SARS-CoV-2. Sample metadata almost always included a de-identified subject ID, COVID-19 status, age in years and sex.

The immunoSEQ Assay, a bias-controlled multiplex PCR, was used to amplify TCRbeta CDR3 regions from genomic DNA. On the authors' methods: Nucleated cell counts per sample were estimated from amplification of reference gene primers within the assay. To quantify the absolute abundance of each unique TCRbeta CDR3 rearrangement, sequence reads were collapsed and filtered. For each sample, productive Simpson clonality was calculated by taking the square root of Simpson's diversity index across productive rearrangements. TCRdb's version of the immuneACCESS table is confined to in-frame rearrangements and falls short of the full clone set. An unresolved V gene accounts for under half of the shortfall where checked; the remainder is of unknown origin. Clonal size and the V and J genes are those of that table, whereas D and trimming came from the DNA. The sample table records approximately 100,000 clones; roughly 85% of these occur just once. The ten largest clones represent 1.5% to 2% of the sample.

The CDR3 runs 19 amino acids, cysteine and phenylalanine included. The DNA shown is the 57-base CDR3, in frame from base 1. About this clone: The antigen it recognizes is unknown. It has no much larger one-base neighbor in the sample; base qualities were not kept.

Beyond this particular receptor, the publication reports: The amount of clinical and demographic metadata varied by source and participant and was provided uncurated.

Each collaborating institution followed its own protocols to collect whole blood in K2EDTA tubes. Collaborator samples were shipped for TCRbeta analysis as frozen whole blood, isolated PBMCs, or DNA extracted from either sample type. Specimen: peripheral blood. The V and J genes are TRBV12-2 and TRBJ2-7; no DNA check was done on the table's D call, TRBD2. TRBV12-2 is designated a pseudogene. This receptor was identified in a woman aged 70-85 years with active or convalescent COVID-19. The bases read TGTGCAAGGAAGCCTGTCCCGGGACTAGCGGGCCCCGGCTCCTACGAGCAGTACTTC. Its amino acids are CARKPVPGLAGPGSYEQYF.